This TCR beta chain was found in a study of post-analysis software for immune sequencing data. Study findings and constraints: Patients used about 5 TRBV segments, including TRBV5-6, TRBV5-1 and TRBV20-1, more often than controls. Controls had significantly higher normalized Chao1 diversity than multiple sclerosis patients.

As regards this clonotype: Its antigen is undetermined.

Prepared TCR beta cDNA libraries contained unique molecular identifiers. TCRdb passed the PCR reads through MiXCR, listing each CDR3 protein once. The table records hundreds of thousands of distinct CDR3 sequences, around 44% of them present only once. Trimming cost V 8 bases and J 9 bases, with 11 bases left between them. CDR1 and CDR2 (germline): SNHLY, FYNNEI. The CDR3 is 11 residues long. The receptor was derived from a girl under 18 with multiple sclerosis. This chain links TRBV2 with TRBJ1-5, with D unclear. Sequencing input: blood. CDR3 in DNA: TGTGCCAGCGCCACGGGAGGGCCCCAGCATTTT. This codes for CASATGGPQHF.